Reported below is one T cell receptor (beta chain). The antigen remains undetermined. This entry is derived from a study of identical twins. Healthy Caucasians provided all donations. Points from the study as a whole: While abundant cord blood beta clonotypes carried fewer insertions, memory repertoires showed no such pattern. A partial confounding effect on zero-insertion analyses could come from invariant MAIT and iNKT cells. Conclusions rested on cross-sectional statistics rather than following the same donors.

Trimming shortened V by 10 bases and J by 2 bases, and 16 bases separated the two germline ends. The CDR3 is made up of 14 amino acids. Germline V gene data show CDR1 as MNHNS and CDR2 as SASEGT. TCRdb itself ran the 5' RACE reads through MiXCR, one entry per CDR3 protein. Seen here are hundreds of thousands of distinct CDR3 sequences, approximately 8% observed once, and the top ten hold over 2%. These sequences were also reported in another study, on yellow fever vaccine responses in identical twins.

The sequencing input was memory (CD45RO+) T cells sorted from blood. V gene TRBV6-1 combines with J gene TRBJ2-3; TRBD2 might be the D (6 bases). This TCR derives from a woman younger than 30 in good health. This CDR3 is CATRMAGSTDTQYF. The CDR3 region has the DNA TGTGCCACCCGAATGGCGGGGTCCACAGATACGCAGTATTTT.